This T cell receptor (beta chain) was sequenced during a study of regulatory T cells in long-lasting Graves disease. At the level of the study: Graves' disease counted as persistent after over 5 years of antithyroid drugs with positive TSH receptor antibodies. Study conclusions and caveats: Authors noted too few samples as a limitation.

A few counts support this clonotype. Its antigen is undetermined. Time point given: persistent/refractory GD, antithyroid drugs over 5 years with positive TRAb. RNA extracted from PBMCs served as the sequencing template. CDR3-region Arm-PCR and iRepertoire HTBI primers produced the TCR beta libraries. From the multiplex PCR reads, TCRdb called clonotypes with MiXCR, one entry per CDR3 protein. The data contain some 470,000 distinct CDR3 sequences, roughly 21% of them seen just once; the ten biggest clones take up 7.1%. This clonotype originated in a female donor with Graves disease. The starting material was peripheral blood mononuclear cells (PBMCs), obtained when the disease was refractory, from a patient treated with antithyroid drugs.

CDR3 bases: TGTGCCAGCCACAGGGGAAGCGGCTCTGGGGCCAACGTCCTGACTTTC. Its translation: CASHRGSGSGANVLTF. J is TRBJ2-6 and V is TRBV19; 7 bases fit TRBD1. V trimming: 9 bases; J trimming: 0 bases; junction bases outside the gene matches: 8. Germline V CDR1 and CDR2: LNHDA, SQIVND (reference sequence). This CDR3 spans 16 amino acids.